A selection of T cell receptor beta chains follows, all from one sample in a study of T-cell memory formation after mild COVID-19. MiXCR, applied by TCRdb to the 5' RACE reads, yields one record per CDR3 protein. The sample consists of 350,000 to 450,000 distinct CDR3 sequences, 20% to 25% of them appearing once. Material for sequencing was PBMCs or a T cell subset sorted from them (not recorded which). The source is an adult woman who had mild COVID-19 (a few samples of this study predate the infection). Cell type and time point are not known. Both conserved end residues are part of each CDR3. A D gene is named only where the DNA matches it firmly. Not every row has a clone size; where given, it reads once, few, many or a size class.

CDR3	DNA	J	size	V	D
CASSFQGPYGYTF	TGTGCCAGCAGCTTCCAAGGGCCCTATGGCTACACCTTC	TRBJ1-2	NA	TRBV11-1	NA
CSARPGQETQYF	TGCAGTGCTAGGCCCGGCCAAGAGACCCAGTACTTC	TRBJ2-5	NA	TRBV20-1	NA
CASSQDTVRTGGPQDTQYF	TGTGCCAGCAGCCAAGATACTGTTAGGACAGGGGGGCCCCAAGATACGCAGTATTTT	TRBJ2-3	NA	TRBV4-2	TRBD1
CSATTGGSYNEQFF	TGCAGTGCCACGACAGGGGGCTCCTACAATGAGCAGTTCTTC	TRBJ2-1	NA	TRBV20-1	TRBD1
CASSYRDEQFF	TGTGCCAGCAGTTACCGGGATGAGCAGTTCTTC	TRBJ2-1	NA	TRBV6-2/TRBV6-3	NA
CASSQSYYGYTF	TGTGCCAGCAGCCAATCCTACTATGGCTACACCTTC	TRBJ1-2	NA	TRBV3-1	NA
CASSLGAVGQETQYF	TGTGCCAGCAGCTTAGGCGCAGTGGGCCAAGAGACCCAGTACTTC	TRBJ2-5	NA	TRBV7-2	NA
CASSPPGGPDTQYF	TGTGCCAGCAGTCCCCCCGGGGGCCCAGATACGCAGTATTTT	TRBJ2-3	few	TRBV12-3/TRBV12-4	NA
CSAPVGGRSYEQYF	TGCAGTGCCCCGGTGGGAGGTCGGTCCTACGAGCAGTACTTC	TRBJ2-7	NA	TRBV20-1	NA
CSASGTSGASTDTQYF	TGCAGTGCTAGCGGAACTAGCGGGGCTAGCACAGATACGCAGTATTTT	TRBJ2-3	NA	TRBV20-1	TRBD2
CASRRTGRLGQYF	TGTGCCAGCAGAAGGACAGGGAGGCTAGGGCAGTACTTC	TRBJ2-7	NA	TRBV27	TRBD1